One and the same sample provided the 9 T cell receptor beta chains below, sequenced in a study of cytomegalovirus exposure and HLA in healthy donors. The PCR ran on 60 Vbeta and 13 Jbeta primers. TCRdb keeps only in-frame clones here, not all; method: immunoSEQ multiplex PCR. The sample holds about 64,000 clones, approximately 70% seen once. The specimen sequenced was PBMCs. The receptors derive from a male donor in good health and CMV-seropositive.

In this sample, this clone turned up a few times. V and J are TRBV10-2 and TRBJ1-2; D possibly corresponds to TRBD1 (6 bases). The germline CDR1 and CDR2 sequences are WSHSY and SAAADI. Trimming took off 3 bases at V and 8 bases at J, with 10 bases between the two ends. This CDR3 spans 12 amino acids. The CDR3 DNA sequence: TGCGCCAGCAGTGACGACAGGAGGGGCTACACCTTC. Encoded protein: CASSDDRRGYTF.

The rearrangement joins TRBV4-3 to TRBJ2-3, with 11 bases lining up with TRBD2. The ends lost 1 base at V and 3 bases at J; junction bases unmatched: 6. The CDR3 sequence is 17 residues long. Per germline, CDR1 LGHNA and CDR2 YSLEER. The CDR3 region is CASSQGLAGTLTDTQYF. Here the CDR3 DNA reads TGCGCCAGCAGCCAAGGACTAGCGGGGACCTTGACAGATACGCAGTATTTT.

The rearrangement joins TRBV7-9 to TRBJ1-6; the D gene is possibly TRBD1 (5 bases). The CDR3 totals 14 residues. The germline CDR1 and CDR2 sequences are SEHNR and FQNEAQ (reference sequence). Trimming shortened V by 1 base and J by 10 bases, and 11 bases separated the two germline ends. The CDR3 protein is CASSLVRGDSPLHF. CDR3 nucleotide sequence: TGTGCCAGCAGCTTAGTTCGGGGGGACTCACCCCTCCACTTT.

The count of this clone is one. The V call is TRBV29-1, the J call TRBJ2-1; TRBD1 might be the D (5 bases). The CDR3 is 13 residues long. CDR1 SQVTM and CDR2 ANQGSEA come from the germline V gene. DNA of the CDR3: TGCAGTGTGGGCAGGGTATTTTCCAATGAGCAGTTCTTC. Residues: CSVGRVFSNEQFF.

This clone has only one observation. CDR3 in DNA: TGTGCCAGCACTTTACGGCCAGGGGTCTCCTACGAGCAGTACTTC. This encodes CASTLRPGVSYEQYF. The rearrangement uses TRBV2 and TRBJ2-5; D is possibly TRBD1 (6 bases). The DNA end favors TRBJ2-7, so the J call may be wrong. Germline values: CDR1 SNHLY, CDR2 FYNNEI. This CDR3 is built from 15 residues.

The V gene is TRBV28, the J gene TRBJ2-6; D uncertain. Trimming took off 7 bases at V and 1 base at J, with 5 bases between the two ends. The CDR3 contains 13 residues. The germline V gene has CDR1 MDHEN and CDR2 SYDVKM. The CDR3 spells CASTNSGANVLTF. The CDR3 DNA is TGTGCCAGCACTAATTCTGGGGCCAACGTCCTGACTTTC.

This clone was found a few times. The chain joins TRBV7-2 to TRBJ1-5; TRBD1 matches 7 bases. The CDR3 totals 15 residues. The V and J ends lost 2 bases and 5 bases, in that order; junction bases with no gene match: 6. The germline CDR1 and CDR2 sequences are SGHTA and FQGNSA. CDR3 nucleotide sequence: TGTGCCAGCAGCTTATGGGGACAGAGAGATCAGCCCCAGCATTTT. Translating it yields CASSLWGQRDQPQHF.

As DNA, the CDR3 is TGTGCCACCAGCCTTTCGGGGAATCAGCCCCAGCATTTT. This translates into CATSLSGNQPQHF. V usage is TRBV15 and J usage is TRBJ1-5; D unclear. CDR1 and CDR2 (germline): LNHNV, YYDKDF (reference sequence). The germline V and J ends were trimmed by 5 bases and 4 bases, with 9 bases remaining between them. This CDR3 has 13 amino acids.

This chain uses TRBV7-8 with TRBJ2-3; D perhaps matches TRBD1 (5 bases). Trimming pared 1 base from V and 2 bases from J, leaving 13 bases between. This CDR3 is 16 amino acids long. Per the germline V gene, CDR1 is SGHVS and CDR2 is FQNEAQ. The CDR3 DNA sequence: TGTGCCAGCAGCTTAGGGATGGCAGGGAACACAGATACGCAGTATTTT. It specifies CASSLGMAGNTDTQYF. The variable domain in full, completed from reference TRBV7-8 and TRBJ2-3, reads GAGVSQSPRYKVAKRGQDVALRCDPISGHVSLFWYQQALGQGPEFLTYFQNEAQLDKSGLPSDRFFAERPEGSVSTLKIQRTQQEDSAVYLCASSLGMAGNTDTQYFGPGTRLTVL.